This T cell receptor beta chain emerged from a study of T cell responses to AZD1222 COVID-19 vaccine. Findings and caveats of the study: Donor demographics were predominantly white British with a female majority; clonal diversity may be underestimated. Breadth and depth of Spike-specific TCRs rose after two AZD1222 doses. Baseline seropositivity characterized only six AZD1222 recipients. Epitopes outside B.1.351 and B.1.1.7 mutated regions reportedly drew nearly half of spike TCRs.

Germline assignment: CDR1 SGHDT and CDR2 YYEEEE. The V end was cut by 7 bases, the J end by 4 bases, with 6 bases between. There are 11 residues in the CDR3. A word on this clone: Antigen specificity is unknown.

TCRdb's copy holds only in-frame clones and misses some; the assay was immunoSEQ multiplex PCR. Of more than 35,000 clones in the sample, nearly 85% were seen once. This sample comprised peripheral blood, obtained on day 0 of AZD1222 vaccination. This chain links TRBV5-6 with TRBJ2-1; no definite D call. The clonotype comes from an adult in good health. CDR3 sequence: CASSRYNEQFF. The CDR3 DNA reads as TGTGCCAGCTCCCGTTACAATGAGCAGTTCTTC.